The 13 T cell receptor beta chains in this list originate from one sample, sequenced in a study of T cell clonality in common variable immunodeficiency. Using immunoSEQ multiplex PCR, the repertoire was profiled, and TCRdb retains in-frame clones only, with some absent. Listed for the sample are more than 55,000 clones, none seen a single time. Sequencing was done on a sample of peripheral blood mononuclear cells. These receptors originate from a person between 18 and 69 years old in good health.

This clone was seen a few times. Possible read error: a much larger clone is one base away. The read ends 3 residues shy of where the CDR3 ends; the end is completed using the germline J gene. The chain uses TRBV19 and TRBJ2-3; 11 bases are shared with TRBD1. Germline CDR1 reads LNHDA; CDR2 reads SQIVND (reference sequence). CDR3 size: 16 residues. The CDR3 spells CASTPRTGGAGQPQYF. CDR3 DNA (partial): TGTGCCAGTACCCCCCGGACAGGGGGCGCAGGACAGCCG.

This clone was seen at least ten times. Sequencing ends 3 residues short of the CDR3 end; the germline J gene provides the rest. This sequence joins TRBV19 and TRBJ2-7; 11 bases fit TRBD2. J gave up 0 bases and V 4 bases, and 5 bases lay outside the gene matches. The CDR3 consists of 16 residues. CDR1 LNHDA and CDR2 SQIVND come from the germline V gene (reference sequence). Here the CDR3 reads CASSTLAGGDSYEQYF. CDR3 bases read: TGTGCCAGTAGTACTTTAGCGGGAGGGGACTCCTACGAG.

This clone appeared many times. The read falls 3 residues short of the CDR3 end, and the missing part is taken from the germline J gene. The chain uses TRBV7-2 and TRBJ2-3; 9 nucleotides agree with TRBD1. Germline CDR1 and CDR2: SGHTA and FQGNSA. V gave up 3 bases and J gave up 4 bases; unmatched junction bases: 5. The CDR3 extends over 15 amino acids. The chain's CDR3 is CASSFRQGVADTQYF. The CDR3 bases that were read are TGTGCCAGCAGCTTTCGACAGGGGGTGGCAGATACG.

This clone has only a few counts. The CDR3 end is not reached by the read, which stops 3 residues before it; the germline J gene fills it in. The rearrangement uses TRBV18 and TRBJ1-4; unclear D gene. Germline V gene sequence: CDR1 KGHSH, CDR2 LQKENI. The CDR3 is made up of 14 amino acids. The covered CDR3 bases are TGTGCCAGCTCCCCAGGCAGGAGTAATTCACCA. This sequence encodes CASSPGRSNSP. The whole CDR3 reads CASSPGRSNSPLFF.

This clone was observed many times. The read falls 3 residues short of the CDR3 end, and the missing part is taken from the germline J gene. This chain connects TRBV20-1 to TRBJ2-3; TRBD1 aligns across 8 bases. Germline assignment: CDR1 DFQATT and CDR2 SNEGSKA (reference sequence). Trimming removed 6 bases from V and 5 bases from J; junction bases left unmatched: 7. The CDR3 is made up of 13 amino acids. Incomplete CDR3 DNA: TGCAGTGCCCCCAGGGGGCAAGGAGATACG. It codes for CSAPRGQGDT. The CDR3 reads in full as CSAPRGQGDTQYF.

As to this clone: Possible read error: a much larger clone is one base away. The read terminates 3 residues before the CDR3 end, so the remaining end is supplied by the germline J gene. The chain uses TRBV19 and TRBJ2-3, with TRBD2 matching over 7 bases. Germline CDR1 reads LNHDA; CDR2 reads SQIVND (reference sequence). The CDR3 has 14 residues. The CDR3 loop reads CASSRPGGGQPQYF. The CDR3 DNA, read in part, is TGTGCCAGTAGCAGACCAGGCGGGGGTCAGCCG.

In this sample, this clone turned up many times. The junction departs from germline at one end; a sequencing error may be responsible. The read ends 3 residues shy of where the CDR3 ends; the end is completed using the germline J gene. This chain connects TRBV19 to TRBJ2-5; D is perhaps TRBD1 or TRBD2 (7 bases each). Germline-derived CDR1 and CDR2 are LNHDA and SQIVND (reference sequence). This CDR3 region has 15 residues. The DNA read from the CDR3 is TGTGCCAATAGTATAGGGGGAGGGGGCCTAGAGACC. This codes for CANSIGGGGLET. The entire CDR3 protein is CANSIGGGGLETQYF.

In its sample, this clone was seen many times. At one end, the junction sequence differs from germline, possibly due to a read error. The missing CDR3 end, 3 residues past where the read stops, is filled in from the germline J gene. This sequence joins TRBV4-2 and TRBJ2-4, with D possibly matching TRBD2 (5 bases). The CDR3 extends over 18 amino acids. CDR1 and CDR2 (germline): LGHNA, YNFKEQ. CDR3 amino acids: CASSRRASISLGKNIQYF. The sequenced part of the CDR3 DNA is TGCGCCAGCAGCCGTCGGGCTAGCATTTCCCTCGGCAAAAACATT.

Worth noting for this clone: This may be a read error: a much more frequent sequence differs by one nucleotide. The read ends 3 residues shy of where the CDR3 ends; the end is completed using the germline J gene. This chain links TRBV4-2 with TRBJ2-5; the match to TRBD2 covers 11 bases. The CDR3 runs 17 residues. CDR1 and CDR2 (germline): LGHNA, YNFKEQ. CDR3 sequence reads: CASSPGTSGSSTDTQYF. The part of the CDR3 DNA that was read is TGTGCCAGCAGCCCCGGGACTAGCGGAAGTAGCACAGATACC.

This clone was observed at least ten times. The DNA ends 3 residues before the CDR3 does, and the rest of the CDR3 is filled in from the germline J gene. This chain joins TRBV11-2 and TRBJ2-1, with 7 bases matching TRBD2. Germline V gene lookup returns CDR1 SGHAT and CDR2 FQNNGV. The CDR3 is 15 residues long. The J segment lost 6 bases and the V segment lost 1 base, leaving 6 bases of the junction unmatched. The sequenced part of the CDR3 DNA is TGTGCCAGCAGCTTAGGAACTAGCGTAAGCAATGAG. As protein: CASSLGTSVSNE. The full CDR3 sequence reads CASSLGTSVSNEQFF.

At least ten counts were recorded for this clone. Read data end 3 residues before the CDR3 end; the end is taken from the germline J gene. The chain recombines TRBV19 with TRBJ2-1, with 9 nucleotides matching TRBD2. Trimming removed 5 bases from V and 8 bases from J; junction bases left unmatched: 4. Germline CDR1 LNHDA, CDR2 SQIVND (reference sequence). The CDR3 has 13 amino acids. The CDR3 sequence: CASSPRTSDEQFF. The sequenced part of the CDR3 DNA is TGTGCCAGTAGTCCCCGGACTAGCGATGAG.

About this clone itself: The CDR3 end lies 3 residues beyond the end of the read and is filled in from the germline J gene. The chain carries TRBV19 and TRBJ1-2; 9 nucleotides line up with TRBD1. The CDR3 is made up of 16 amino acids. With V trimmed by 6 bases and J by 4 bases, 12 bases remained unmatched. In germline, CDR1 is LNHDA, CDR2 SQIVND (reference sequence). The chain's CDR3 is CASRDSGQGVPYGYTF. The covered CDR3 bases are TGTGCCAGTAGGGACTCGGGACAGGGAGTTCCCTATGGC. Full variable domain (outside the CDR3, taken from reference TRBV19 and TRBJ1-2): DGGITQSPKYLFRKEGQNVTLSCEQNLNHDAMYWYRQDPGQGLRLIYYSQIVNDFQKGDIAEGYSVSREKKESFPLTVTSAQKNPTAFYLCASRDSGQGVPYGYTFGSGTRLTVV.

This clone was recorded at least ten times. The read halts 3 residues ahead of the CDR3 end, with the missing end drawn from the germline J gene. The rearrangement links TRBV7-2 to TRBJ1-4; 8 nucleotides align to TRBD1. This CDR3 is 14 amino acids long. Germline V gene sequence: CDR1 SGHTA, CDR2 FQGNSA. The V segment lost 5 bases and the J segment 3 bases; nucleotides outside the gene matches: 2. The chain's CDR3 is CASSLTGANEKLFF. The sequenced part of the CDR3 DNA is TGTGCCAGCAGCCTGACAGGGGCTAATGAAAAA. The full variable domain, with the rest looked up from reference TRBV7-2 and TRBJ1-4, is GAGVSQSPSNKVTEKGKDVELRCDPISGHTALYWYRQSLGQGLEFLIYFQGNSAPDKSGLPSDRFSAERTGGSVSTLTIQRTQQEDSAVYLCASSLTGANEKLFFGSGTQLSVL.